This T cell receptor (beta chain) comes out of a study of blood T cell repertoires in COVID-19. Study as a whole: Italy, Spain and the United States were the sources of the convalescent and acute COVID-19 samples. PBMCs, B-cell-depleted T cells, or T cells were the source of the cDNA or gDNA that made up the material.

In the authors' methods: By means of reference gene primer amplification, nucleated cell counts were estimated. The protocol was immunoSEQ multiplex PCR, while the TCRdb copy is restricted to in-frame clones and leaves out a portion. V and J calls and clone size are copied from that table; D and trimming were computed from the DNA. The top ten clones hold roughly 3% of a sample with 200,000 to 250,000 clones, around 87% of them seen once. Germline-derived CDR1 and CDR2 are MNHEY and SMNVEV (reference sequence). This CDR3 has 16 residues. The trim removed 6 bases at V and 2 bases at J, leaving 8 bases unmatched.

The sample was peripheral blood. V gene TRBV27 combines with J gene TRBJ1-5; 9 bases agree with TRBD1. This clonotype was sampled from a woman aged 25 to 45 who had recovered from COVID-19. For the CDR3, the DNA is TGTGCCAGCAGACCTACAGGGGGCTGGGGCAATCAGCCCCAGCATTTT. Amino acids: CASRPTGGWGNQPQHF.